This T cell receptor (beta chain) comes out of a study of cytomegalovirus exposure and HLA in healthy donors. The study's findings and limits: Information on immune exposure was restricted to one variable (CMV serostatus). The likely explanation for a cluster of highly shared sequence variants was sequencing artifact.

The primer mix had 60 Vbeta and 13 Jbeta primers. Sequencing used immunoSEQ multiplex PCR; TCRdb keeps in-frame clones, though not all of them. The sample contains fewer than 150,000 clones, 60% to 75% of which appear only once. As concerns this clone: The antigen is not known.

Sequences were obtained from PBMCs. This clonotype was obtained from a woman aged 50 to 65 in good health and CMV-seropositive.

Here the CDR3 DNA reads TGTGCCAGCAGCTCTGAGAGGTCCAGATTCTCTGGAAACACCATATATTTT. This codes for CASSSERSRFSGNTIYF. The chain links TRBV5-6 to TRBJ1-3; D call uncertain. The length of the CDR3 is 17 residues. V was trimmed by 3 bases and J by 0 bases, leaving 16 bases between them. CDR1 and CDR2 (germline): SGHDT, YYEEEE.